The rows below give T cell receptor beta chains drawn from one sample of a study of blood T cell repertoires in COVID-19. The repertoire was sequenced with immunoSEQ multiplex PCR; TCRdb's copy has only in-frame clones and lacks some. The sample consists of some 250,000 clones, 70% to 85% of them appearing once. Sequencing was carried out using peripheral blood. The source is a woman aged 80 or older with acute or convalescent COVID-19. Both conserved end residues are part of each CDR3. A D gene is named only where the DNA matches it firmly. Some rows mark clone size as missing; the rest say once, few, many or name a class of expanded clone.

clone size	D gene	V gene	J gene	CDR3 DNA	CDR3 protein
once	.	TRBV6-1	TRBJ1-5	TGTGCCAGCAGTGAAGAACGGGTTCAGCCCCAGCATTTT	CASSEERVQPQHF
.	TRBD2	TRBV19	TRBJ2-7	TGTGCCAGTAGTATAGCACTAGCGGGGGGATACGAGCAGTACTTC	CASSIALAGGYEQYF
.	.	TRBV2	TRBJ1-6	TGTGCCAGCAGTGACAACAGCCCGATCTCCTATAATTCACCCCTCCACTTT	CASSDNSPISYNSPLHF
.	.	TRBV2	TRBJ1-4	TGTGCCAGCAGTGAAGCAGGGGCAGGGTCTGAAAAACTGTTTTTT	CASSEAGAGSEKLFF
.	TRBD1	TRBV9	TRBJ2-1	TGTGCCAGCAGCGTAGACAGGGGAACCTACAATGAGCAGTTCTTC	CASSVDRGTYNEQFF
.	TRBD1	TRBV18	TRBJ1-6	TGTGCCAGCTCACCAAGCGGACAGGGTAATTCACCCCTCCACTTT	CASSPSGQGNSPLHF
.	TRBD1	TRBV11-2	TRBJ1-2	TGTGCCAGCAGCTTTGGGGGACAGCCTAACTATGGCTACACCTTC	CASSFGGQPNYGYTF
.	.	TRBV6-1	TRBJ1-5	TGTGCCAGCAGTGAAGGCGGGGGCAATCAGCCCCAGCATTTT	CASSEGGGNQPQHF
.	TRBD2	TRBV25-1	TRBJ2-7	TGTGCCAGCAGGGGCCTTGCAGTGGGGGGGGTAGTTGAGCAGTACTTC	CASRGLAVGGVVEQYF
once	TRBD1	TRBV5-6	TRBJ1-2	TGTGCCAGCAGCTTGGGGCGGGACAGGGGGAACTATGGCTACACCTTC	CASSLGRDRGNYGYTF
.	.	TRBV9	TRBJ1-2	TGTGCCAGCAGCGGCGACACCCGCTACACCTTC	CASSGDTRYTF
.	TRBD1	TRBV28	TRBJ1-2	TGTGCCAGCAGGTTCGCGACAGGGGGGATCTATGGCTACACCTTC	CASRFATGGIYGYTF
.	TRBD1	TRBV2	TRBJ1-1	TGTGCCAGCAGGGCCAACAGGGGGAGGAACACTGAAGCTTTCTTT	CASRANRGRNTEAFF
.	TRBD1	TRBV6-6	TRBJ1-4	TGTGCCAGCAGTATTGGACAGGGGAAGGAAAAACTGTTTTTT	CASSIGQGKEKLFF
.	TRBD1	TRBV2	TRBJ2-3	TGTGCCAGCAAATTTACAGGGGTCCCCGAGGGGTATTTT	CASKFTGVPEGYF
.	TRBD2	TRBV13	TRBJ2-3	TGTGCCAGCAGCTTAGATCATGGTAGCGGGGGTAATACGCAGTATTTT	CASSLDHGSGGNTQYF
few	.	TRBV6-6	TRBJ1-5	TGTGCCAGCAGGAAAGACAGTACAAATCAGCCCCAGCATTTT	CASRKDSTNQPQHF
once	TRBD1	TRBV30	TRBJ2-1	TGTGCCTGGAAGGCAGGGGGAAACTACAATGAGCAGTTCTTC	CAWKAGGNYNEQFF